This T cell receptor (beta chain) stems from a study of T cell responses to AZD1222 COVID-19 vaccine. About this clone: Its antigen is undetermined.

Produced via immunoSEQ multiplex PCR; TCRdb's table is partial and in-frame only. The table has 120,000 or so clones, about 89% seen once. Notes on the study in general: Mostly white British, mostly female donors; authors suggested clonal diversity may be underestimated. CD4 TCRs linked to vaccination spanned spike, dominating at 160-218 and 743-854.

Germline loops: CDR1 MDHEN, CDR2 SYDVKM. V gave up 7 bases and J gave up 3 bases; unmatched junction bases: 8. CDR3 size: 14 residues. This sequence originates from an adult in good health. The chain carries TRBV28 and TRBJ2-7; 8 bases match TRBD1. The material sequenced was peripheral blood, taken on day 0 of AZD1222 vaccination. The CDR3 nucleotides are TGTGCCAGCACCAAGGACAGGGTAAACTACGAGCAGTACTTC. Protein sequence: CASTKDRVNYEQYF.